This T cell receptor (beta chain) was identified in a study of cytomegalovirus exposure and HLA in healthy donors. The CDR3 sequence is 17 residues long. V gave up 6 bases and J gave up 0 bases; unmatched junction bases: 9. CDR1 MNHNS and CDR2 SASEGT come from the germline V gene. Primers included in the PCR were 60 Vbeta and 13 Jbeta primers. TCRdb's copy holds only in-frame clones and misses some; the assay was immunoSEQ multiplex PCR. The data show 65,000 to 85,000 clones, around 10% seen once. What was sequenced was PBMCs. This clonotype was obtained from a man in his 60s in good health and CMV-seropositive. The V gene is TRBV6-1, the J gene TRBJ2-7, with 12 bases matching TRBD2. The CDR3 nucleotides are TGTGCCAGCAGCGAACCGACTAGCGGGAGAAGCTCCTACGAGCAGTACTTC. Translated, it gives CASSEPTSGRSSYEQYF.